The present entry profiles one T cell receptor (beta chain) with its context. Its antigen is currently not known. No quality values exist for individual bases; no much larger clone is one base distant. The CDR3, from cysteine to phenylalanine, totals 14 residues. Here the CDR3 DNA is all that survives: 42 bases in frame from base 1. CDR1 and CDR2 are drawn from the germline V gene: LGHNA, YNFKEQ. V loses 8 bases of germline sequence and J loses 0 bases, and the interval between the two ends is 13 bases. The data were obtained in a study of cytomegalovirus exposure and HLA in healthy donors (dated by TCRdb to the late 2010s). At the level of the whole study: An earlier analysis of about 560 of the donors reported about 300 Gb of sequence data and 95 million to 140 million unique TCR beta sequences obtained from about 170 million T cells. The number of donors typed differed by locus, with roughly 629-640 for A, B, C, DRB1 and DQB1, around 500 for DQA1, nearly 610 for DPA1, and under 490 for DPB1. HLA typing included class I and class II loci at four-digit resolution. Roughly 320 gigabases of sequencing data and around 85 million unique TCR sequences made up an early release that covered several hundred HLA-typed donors. On average, roughly 240,000 unique TCR beta nucleotide sequences were sequenced per donor among 350 to 400 genotyped donors of the cohort, with around 19% of those sequences being non-productive. Along with the approximately 670-subject first cohort, a separate validation cohort of over 90 different subjects was used. In the later analysis, no new phenotypic data were used to find candidate immune exposures; instead, reliance was placed on TCR beta sequences and their occurrence across donors. Because of strong linkage in the cohort, five DR-DQ haplotypes were treated as single units for association and clustering. A later genetic analysis took genome-wide SNP genotypes for about 55% of the 666 donors and used that subset as a discovery cohort. In a later analysis, previously published TCR beta repertoires from 550 to 750 donors were re-analyzed and high-resolution HLA genotyping was added so that TCR occurrence patterns could be studied. Donor age, sex, ethnicity and CMV serostatus were compiled alongside the repertoire data. To predict cytomegalovirus infection status, the study brought together high-throughput TCR immunosequencing, statistical association of individual TCRs with disease status, and machine learning. The study was designed to test whether signatures of past pathogen exposure could be identified by cataloging public T cell receptors. Among the approximately 430 genotyped donors, under 90% belonged to the genetic ancestry cluster associated with self-reported Caucasian donors. To decide whether each TCR beta V gene segment behaved as functional or pseudogenic, an earlier analysis of fewer than 750 of the donors relied on high-throughput TCR beta sequencing. The study profiled the T cell repertoires of more than 500 subjects by immunosequencing and related them to cytomegalovirus serostatus. Every repertoire in the discovery cohort had been generated on one and the same sequencing platform. Study-level results and caveats: Assigning TCR associations to individual alleles was difficult when HLA alleles, especially DR and DQ, strongly co-occurred. Broadly in line with IMGT annotations, most TCR beta V segments showed up in productive rearrangements about 87% or about 30% of the time in an earlier analysis of under 700 of the donors. Because counts were too low, about 15 rarely observed V segments, including chromosome 9 orphons, were left out of the earlier analysis of a few hundred of the donors. A few of the identified cytomegalovirus-associated TCR beta chains were confirmed in vitro to be specific for cytomegalovirus antigens. In a later analysis, HLA-associated TCR beta chains showed more clonal expansion and lower generation probabilities than non-associated chains that were equally common. Immune exposure information for the cohort was limited to CMV serostatus. Cytomegalovirus status was reported to be diagnosed by the classifier with high specificity and sensitivity in both the original and validation cohorts. A later genetic analysis reported fewer N-insertions in productive TCRs among donors in an Asian-associated ancestry cluster than the roughly 700-donor mean. Most CMV-associated TCR beta chains appeared to be HLA-restricted in a later analysis, and the HLA associations seemed to be driven largely by CMV exposure. While some public TCRs were present in many individuals, most TCR sequences turned up only very rarely across donors. At a false discovery rate of 0.05, a later analysis linked 15,000 to 20,000 TCR beta sequences to specific HLA alleles. According to a later analysis, TCR association rates differed among HLA loci, with DRB1 alleles showing the most associated TCRs and HLA-C alleles showing the fewest. An association between a missense DCLRE1C variant and V-gene and J-gene trimming of TCR beta chains was found in a later genetic analysis and replicated in an independent cohort. The sequencing pipeline was judged likely to have produced a cluster of highly shared sequence variants as a technical artifact. Because some donors lacked HLA typing at each locus, the association tests relied only on the typed subset. Correlated functional status among segregating V segments might reflect linkage disequilibrium, but an unknown experimental factor could not be ruled out. Some IMGT-functional V segments, including TRBV6-2 and TRBV6-3, could not be distinguished by the 87-base-pair reads and were therefore excluded. A further reported finding was that TCR beta sequences accurately predicted the HLA-A and HLA-B alleles for most subjects in the first cohort. This cohort had only TCR beta chains sequenced, and the lack of alpha or paired-chain data limited which features could be detected. The presence/absence analyses assumed that sequencing depth was roughly uniform across donors, and that assumption may not be true. Several of the top co-occurrence clusters appeared to be linked to parvovirus B19, influenza, CMV and Epstein-Barr virus, according to a later analysis. The study gave a list of 150 to 200 TCR beta chains associated with cytomegalovirus. The authors suggested that the approach could potentially be generalized to other disease states and immunological phenotypes.

Receptor amplification or capture employed the immunoSEQ multiplex PCR assay. The multiplex PCR relied on a mix of 60 forward primers for TCR Vbeta segments and 13 reverse primers for TCR Jbeta segments. Amplification of the CDR3 region of rearranged TCR beta genes was performed with a multiplex PCR assay on genomic DNA. The Illumina HiSeq System was used to sequence the amplified TCR beta libraries as 87-base-pair reads. The original pipeline was this. In a later analysis, about 80 million unique TCR beta chains were counted across the roughly 700 repertoires, and about 10 million of these chains were shared by at least two donors. A nearest-neighbor algorithm error-corrected the raw reads and collapsed the reads into unique sequences, merging closely related sequences to remove PCR and sequencing errors. CDR3 sequences were aligned to IMGT reference sequences to assign V, D and J gene segments. For a sequence to be retained, a match of at least six nucleotides to both a V gene segment and a J gene segment was required. A rearrangement counted as productive if the CDR3 had no stop codons and remained in frame with V and J, and every other rearrangement counted as non-productive. Following IMGT convention, CDR3 was defined as the stretch from the second conserved V-encoded cysteine to the conserved J-encoded phenylalanine. In an earlier analysis of 550 to 650 of the donors, sequences lacking an unambiguous match to a single V gene segment were excluded. An earlier analysis of 500 to 700 of the donors classified V segments as functional when productive rearrangements were above 56.7% and as segregating when the standard deviation between donors was above 5%. A statistical classification framework was developed to diagnose cytomegalovirus status using the catalog of TCR beta chain sequences. V and J gene assignment, in a later analysis, came from comparing TCR nucleotide sequences with IMGT/GENE-DB human TR gene sequences. Using the TCRdist pipeline, a later analysis assigned CDR3 sequences along with most-parsimonious VDJ recombination scenarios. In a later analysis, each TCR beta chain was defined by its CDR3 amino acid sequence together with its V-gene family, and reads lacking a unique V-gene family were excluded. As a way to deal with suspected cross-contamination and a sequencing artifact, a later analysis dropped 450 to 600 nucleotide sequences that were highly shared and had low generation probability. In a later analysis, a clonal expansion index for each public chain was calculated from normalized within-repertoire ranks of inferred template counts. In a later analysis, generation probabilities were computed using a VDJ recombination model fitted to out-of-frame rearrangements, and the results were checked against IGoR. Hypergeometric tests were used in a later analysis to score TCR-TCR, TCR-HLA and TCR-CMV co-occurrence, with a repertoire-size bias correction applied to the TCR pairs. A later analysis estimated false discovery rates by permuting HLA or CMV assignments 20 times. In a later analysis, co-occurring TCRs were grouped using DBSCAN, and TCRdist sequence similarity was added for clustering within HLA-allele-positive subsets. Repertoires with fewer than 30,000 or more than 120,000 public chains were left out of co-occurrence clustering, as were four to six repertoires with anomalous nucleotide sharing. This immuneACCESS table, as held by TCRdb, lists in-frame sequences with V and J called but not all clones. Of the missing ones, under half trace to an unresolved V gene in checked studies; the others have no known cause. V, J and clone size were drawn from that table, and D and trimming were deduced from the DNA. The sample yields some 160,000 clones; 75% to 90% were counted once. The ten largest clones add up to approximately 1.5% of the sample.

The cohort comprised under 700 healthy bone marrow donors. Cohort members were all nominally healthy when sampled, although unrecorded immune exposures were likely present. The donor was CMV seronegative and belonged to the group of several hundred seronegative cohort members. A peripheral blood sample was provided by each donor, and peripheral blood mononuclear cells were used for TCR beta sequencing. The Qiagen DNeasy Blood Extraction Kit was used to extract genomic DNA from the blood cell samples. Sequenced input: PBMCs. The chain uses TRBV4-2 and TRBJ1-1, with a weak D call of TRBD1 (6 bases match). The receptor was isolated from a woman between 18 and 29 years old in good health and CMV-seronegative. The CDR3 region reads CASRTGTLNTEAFF. The DNA sequence is given as TGTGCCAGCCGAACGGGGACACTGAACACTGAAGCTTTCTTT.